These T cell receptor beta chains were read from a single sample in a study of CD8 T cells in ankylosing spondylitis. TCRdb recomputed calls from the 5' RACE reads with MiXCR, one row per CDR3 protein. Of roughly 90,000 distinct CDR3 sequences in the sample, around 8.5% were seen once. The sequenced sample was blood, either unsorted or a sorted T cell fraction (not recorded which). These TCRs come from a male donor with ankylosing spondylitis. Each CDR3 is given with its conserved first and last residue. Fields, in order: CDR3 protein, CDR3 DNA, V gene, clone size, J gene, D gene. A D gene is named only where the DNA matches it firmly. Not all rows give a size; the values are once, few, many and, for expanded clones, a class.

CATRELAGKEETQYF | TGTGCCACCAGGGAACTAGCGGGCAAGGAAGAGACCCAGTACTTC | TRBV15 | few | TRBJ2-5 | TRBD2
CASSLASAGVGPEQFF | TGTGCCAGCAGCTTAGCCTCCGCGGGAGTGGGCCCTGAGCAGTTCTTC | TRBV11-2 | few | TRBJ2-1 | TRBD2
CASSIDVGDGYTF | TGTGCCAGTAGTATCGACGTGGGCGACGGCTACACCTTC | TRBV19 | many | TRBJ1-2 | .
CASSAQLEQETQYF | TGTGCCAGCAGCGCCCAACTAGAACAAGAGACCCAGTACTTC | TRBV7-9 | many | TRBJ2-5 | .
CSVGGGREQFF | TGCAGCGTTGGCGGCGGCAGGGAGCAGTTCTTC | TRBV29-1 | many | TRBJ2-1 | .
CASSFGTSSYEQYF | TGTGCCAGCAGCTTCGGGACTAGCTCCTACGAGCAGTACTTC | TRBV11-2 | . | TRBJ2-7 | TRBD2
CASSQDRTRRGYTF | TGTGCCAGCAGCCAAGATCGGACCCGAAGGGGCTACACCTTC | TRBV3-1 | many | TRBJ1-2 | .
CASSSPWDGNTIYF | TGTGCCAGCAGCAGCCCCTGGGATGGAAACACCATATATTTT | TRBV12-3/TRBV12-4 | . | TRBJ1-3 | .
CASSSTGALGNTIYF | TGTGCCAGCAGTTCGACCGGGGCCCTCGGAAACACCATATATTTT | TRBV7-8 | . | TRBJ1-3 | .
CAWSLDVTEAFF | TGTGCCTGGAGTCTGGATGTGACTGAAGCTTTCTTT | TRBV30 | many | TRBJ1-1 | .
CASTPGEWDQPQHF | TGTGCCAGCACCCCGGGGGAATGGGATCAGCCCCAGCATTTT | TRBV12-3/TRBV12-4 | . | TRBJ1-5 | .
CASTPQPLSFTYNEQFF | TGTGCCAGCACCCCACAGCCACTATCCTTCACCTACAATGAGCAGTTCTTC | TRBV6-1 | few | TRBJ2-1 | .
CATSDPQGAFNEQFF | TGTGCCACCAGTGATCCCCAGGGGGCTTTCAATGAGCAGTTCTTC | TRBV24-1 | . | TRBJ2-1 | TRBD1
CASSLEWGYEQYF | TGCGCCAGCAGCTTGGAATGGGGCTACGAGCAGTACTTC | TRBV5-1 | few | TRBJ2-7 | .
CASSFVPDLFF | TGTGCCAGCAGCTTCGTCCCCGATCTGTTCTTC | TRBV7-9 | few | TRBJ2-1 | .
CASSLALEANEQFF | TGTGCCAGCAGCCTAGCGTTGGAGGCAAATGAGCAGTTCTTC | TRBV3-1 | . | TRBJ2-1 | .
CSVEEDSNQPQHF | TGCAGCGTTGAAGAAGATAGCAATCAGCCCCAGCATTTT | TRBV29-1 | . | TRBJ1-5 | .
CASSPQVQGSSSYEQYF | TGTGCCAGCAGCCCCCAAGTACAGGGATCGAGCTCCTACGAGCAGTACTTC | TRBV9 | few | TRBJ2-7 | .
CASSSTQGDNSPLHF | TGTGCCAGCAGCTCCACACAGGGTGATAATTCACCCCTCCACTTT | TRBV7-9 | medium-sized | TRBJ1-6 | .
CASRPLAGGTAGANVLTF | TGTGCCAGCAGGCCTCTTGCGGGAGGAACAGCTGGGGCCAACGTCCTGACTTTC | TRBV12-3/TRBV12-4 | many | TRBJ2-6 | TRBD2
CASSPPGGLDTEAFF | TGTGCCAGCTCACCACCGGGGGGCCTAGACACTGAAGCTTTCTTT | TRBV18 | few | TRBJ1-1 | .
CSVWTSGNQETQYF | TGCAGCGTCTGGACTAGCGGCAACCAAGAGACCCAGTACTTC | TRBV29-1 | few | TRBJ2-5 | TRBD2
CASSEVRSSGELFF | TGTGCCAGCAGCGAGGTGCGCAGTTCAGGAGAACTGTTTTTT | TRBV5-6 | few | TRBJ1-4 | .
CASSYRGLSSYNSPLHF | TGTGCCAGCAGCTACAGGGGGCTGAGCTCCTATAATTCACCCCTCCACTTT | TRBV27 | many | TRBJ1-6 | TRBD1
CASSFLTSGSTDTQYF | TGTGCCAGCAGTTTCCTGACTAGCGGTAGCACAGATACGCAGTATTTT | TRBV27 | few | TRBJ2-3 | TRBD2
CASKAGEGEKLFF | TGTGCCAGCAAGGCGGGGGAGGGTGAAAAACTGTTTTTT | TRBV13 | many | TRBJ1-4 | .
CASQGDTLRNQPQHF | TGTGCCTCACAGGGGGACACCTTACGTAATCAGCCCCAGCATTTT | TRBV21-1 | few | TRBJ1-5 | .
CASSLEGQGLAGELFF | TGCGCCAGCAGCTTGGAGGGACAGGGATTGGCCGGGGAGCTGTTTTTT | TRBV5-1 | . | TRBJ2-2 | TRBD1
CASSDYQETQYF | TGTGCCAGCAGTGACTACCAAGAGACCCAGTACTTC | TRBV2 | many | TRBJ2-5 | .
CASSLGLVEYNEQFF | TGTGCCAGCAGCTTAGGACTAGTAGAGTACAATGAGCAGTTCTTC | TRBV11-2 | . | TRBJ2-1 | .
CASSQEGIEQYF | TGTGCCAGCAGCCAAGAGGGGATTGAGCAGTATTTT | TRBV4-2 | . | TRBJ2-3 | .
CSAPQVARDYNEQFF | TGCAGTGCCCCCCAGGTAGCGAGGGATTACAATGAGCAGTTCTTC | TRBV20-1 | many | TRBJ2-1 | .
CASSGLLEGIGTDTQYF | TGCGCCAGCAGCGGGCTCCTTGAGGGAATAGGCACAGATACGCAGTATTTT | TRBV10-1 | many | TRBJ2-3 | .
CASSLGWIAEAFF | TGTGCCAGCAGTTTAGGGTGGATTGCTGAAGCTTTCTTT | TRBV12-3/TRBV12-4 | many | TRBJ1-1 | .
CASSLDLRKFF | TGTGCCAGCAGCTTGGACCTTAGGAAGTTCTTC | TRBV5-5 | . | TRBJ2-1 | .
CSARGLAGDSGEQFF | TGCAGTGCTAGAGGGCTAGCGGGAGATAGTGGTGAGCAGTTCTTC | TRBV20-1 | many | TRBJ2-1 | TRBD2
CASSSPGGLYNNEQFF | TGTGCCAGCAGCTCACCCGGAGGACTATACAACAATGAGCAGTTCTTC | TRBV7-2 | many | TRBJ2-1 | .
CASRWYYEQYF | TGTGCCAGCAGATGGTACTACGAGCAGTACTTC | TRBV6-1 | . | TRBJ2-7 | .
CASNSRQRTDTQYF | TGTGCCAGCAATTCGCGACAGAGGACAGATACGCAGTATTTT | TRBV12-3/TRBV12-4 | many | TRBJ2-3 | .
CSVETQGYYGYTF | TGCAGCGTCGAGACCCAGGGTTACTATGGCTACACCTTC | TRBV29-1 | . | TRBJ1-2 | .
CASSQGRSSGRYF | TGTGCCAGCAGCCAAGGGAGGTCCTCGGGCAGGTACTTC | TRBV3-1 | many | TRBJ2-5 | .
CASSSSPNQPQHF | TGTGCCAGCAGCTCAAGTCCCAATCAGCCCCAGCATTTT | TRBV5-6 | many | TRBJ1-5 | .
CASSQDKSYEQYF | TGCGCCAGCAGCCAGGACAAGTCCTACGAGCAGTACTTC | TRBV10-2 | many | TRBJ2-7 | .
CATGSEVSGTDTQYF | TGTGCCACCGGAAGCGAAGTTTCTGGGACAGATACGCAGTATTTT | TRBV15 | many | TRBJ2-3 | .
CASSLIGQLGPTGELFF | TGTGCCAGCAGCCTCATAGGACAGCTGGGACCGACCGGGGAGCTGTTTTTT | TRBV11-3 | . | TRBJ2-2 | .
CASDYSEGALYGYTF | TGTGCCAGCGACTACTCAGAGGGGGCATTGTATGGCTACACCTTC | TRBV7-2 | . | TRBJ1-2 | TRBD1
CASSQLSDLNYGYTF | TGTGCCAGCAGCCAACTTTCAGATTTGAACTATGGCTACACCTTC | TRBV14 | many | TRBJ1-2 | .
CAISGDSSYEQYF | TGTGCCATCAGTGGGGACAGCTCCTACGAGCAGTACTTC | TRBV10-3 | many | TRBJ2-7 | TRBD1
CSVAQHGANTIYF | TGCAGCGTTGCTCAACATGGGGCGAACACCATATATTTT | TRBV29-1 | many | TRBJ1-3 | .
CATHGRGGYGYTF | TGTGCCACTCATGGTCGGGGCGGCTATGGCTACACCTTC | TRBV2 | few | TRBJ1-2 | .
CASTLGGEQETQYF | TGTGCCAGCACACTGGGGGGGGAGCAAGAGACCCAGTACTTC | TRBV28 | many | TRBJ2-5 | TRBD2